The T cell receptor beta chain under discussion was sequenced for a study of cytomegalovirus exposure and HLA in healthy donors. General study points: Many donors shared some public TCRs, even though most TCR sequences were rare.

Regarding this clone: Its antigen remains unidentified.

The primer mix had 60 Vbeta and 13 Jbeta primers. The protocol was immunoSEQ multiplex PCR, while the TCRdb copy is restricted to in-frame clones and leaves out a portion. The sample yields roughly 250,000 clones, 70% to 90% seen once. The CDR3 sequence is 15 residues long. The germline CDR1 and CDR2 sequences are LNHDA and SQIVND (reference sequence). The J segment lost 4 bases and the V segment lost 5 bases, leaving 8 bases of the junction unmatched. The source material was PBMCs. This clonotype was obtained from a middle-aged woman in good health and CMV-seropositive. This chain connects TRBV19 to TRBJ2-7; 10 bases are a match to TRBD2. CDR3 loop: CASSYSQLAGYEQYF. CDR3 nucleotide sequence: TGTGCCAGTAGTTACAGCCAACTAGCGGGGTACGAGCAGTACTTC.